A selection of T cell receptor beta chains follows, all from one sample in a study of T cell clones after liver transplantation. Profiled with immunoSEQ multiplex PCR; TCRdb holds only in-frame clones, not every one. The table records tens of thousands of clones, around four fifths of them present only once. The input for sequencing was CD4+ T cells from blood, taken 48 months after liver transplant. The receptors were gathered from a human patient who received a liver transplant. Some T cells here may be from the graft donor. The CDR3 runs from the conserved cysteine through the conserved F or W. Fields, in order: D gene, V gene, J gene, clone size, CDR3 protein, CDR3 DNA. The D gene is left open where the match is weak. Part of the rows lack a size; the others show once, few, many or a class for expanded clones.

.	TRBV18	TRBJ2-5	.	CASSPLFTFQETQYF	TGTGCCAGCTCACCACTTTTTACATTCCAAGAGACCCAGTACTTC
.	TRBV6-6	TRBJ1-2	.	CASSPGVSYGYTF	TGTGCCAGCAGCCCCGGAGTTAGCTATGGCTACACCTTC
.	TRBV10-3	TRBJ2-1	.	CAISVGRELNEQFF	TGTGCCATCAGTGTGGGACGGGAGCTCAATGAGCAGTTCTTC
.	TRBV7-3	TRBJ1-2	.	CASSSGPSNYGYTF	TGTGCCAGCAGCTCGGGACCGAGTAACTATGGCTACACCTTC
.	TRBV11-2	TRBJ2-7	.	CASSLDLANTYEQYF	TGTGCCAGCAGCTTAGATTTAGCAAACACCTACGAGCAGTACTTC
.	TRBV5-6	TRBJ2-4	few	CASSFGWEWDIQYF	TGTGCCAGCAGCTTTGGATGGGAATGGGACATTCAGTACTTC
TRBD2	TRBV7-2	TRBJ2-2	.	CASSLPSGRNTGELFF	TGTGCCAGCAGCCTGCCTAGCGGGAGGAACACCGGGGAGCTGTTTTTT
TRBD2	TRBV5-1	TRBJ2-5	once	CASSLTGLAGYQETQYF	TGCGCCAGCAGCTTGACAGGACTAGCGGGGTACCAAGAGACCCAGTACTTC
TRBD1	TRBV7-2	TRBJ2-7	.	CASSLRQGWYEQYF	TGTGCCAGCAGCCTCCGACAGGGGTGGTACGAGCAGTACTTC
.	TRBV30	TRBJ2-1	.	CAWSKINGQFF	TGTGCCTGGAGTAAAATCAATGGGCAGTTCTTC
TRBD2	TRBV5-1	TRBJ2-5	.	CASTPGGGSTRETQYF	TGCGCCAGCACACCCGGCGGGGGGTCTACGCGGGAGACCCAGTACTTC
.	TRBV18	TRBJ2-5	.	CASSPRELPAETQYF	TGTGCCAGCTCACCACGCGAACTACCGGCGGAGACCCAGTACTTC
.	TRBV14	TRBJ1-1	.	CASSERDSKWHSAFF	TGTGCCAGCAGCGAGAGGGATAGTAAGTGGCATTCTGCTTTCTTT
.	TRBV5-4	TRBJ2-3	.	CASSLRSGADTQYF	TGTGCCAGCAGCTTGAGATCGGGTGCAGATACGCAGTATTTT
.	TRBV29-1	TRBJ1-1	.	CSVGHRMNTEAFF	TGCAGCGTTGGTCACAGGATGAACACTGAAGCTTTCTTT
TRBD2	TRBV2	TRBJ2-1	.	CAGKRAGAYNEQFF	TGTGCCGGAAAACGAGCGGGAGCCTACAATGAGCAGTTCTTC
.	TRBV6-4	TRBJ2-7	.	CASSKTGSGEQYF	TGTGCCAGCAGCAAAACAGGCTCCGGCGAGCAGTACTTC
.	TRBV2	TRBJ2-1	.	CASIRDRYLGDEQFF	TGTGCCAGCATTCGAGACAGGTACCTAGGGGATGAGCAGTTCTTC
.	TRBV4-1	TRBJ2-3	.	CASSQEGVQSPDTQYF	TGCGCCAGCAGCCAAGAGGGCGTCCAGTCCCCAGATACGCAGTATTTT
TRBD2	TRBV7-9	TRBJ2-2	.	CASSAKTSGANTGELFF	TGTGCCAGCAGCGCAAAGACTAGCGGGGCGAACACCGGGGAGCTGTTTTTT
.	TRBV4-3	TRBJ1-1	.	CASSHIGRRTSEAFF	TGCGCCAGCAGCCATATAGGTAGGAGAACATCTGAAGCTTTCTTT